A selection of T cell receptor beta chains follows, all from one sample in a study of T cell clones after liver transplantation. Repertoires were generated with immunoSEQ multiplex PCR, while TCRdb's copy carries only in-frame clones and drops some. The table has about 21,000 clones, approximately 95% seen once. Here the sequenced sample was CD8+ T cells from blood, taken less than 27 months after liver transplant. All receptors come from a human patient who received a liver transplant. Some of the T cells might come from the graft donor. The CDR3 runs from the conserved cysteine through the conserved F or W. Each record gives: V gene, clone size, J gene, D gene, CDR3 DNA, CDR3 protein. D genes are given only for firm matches. Some rows mark clone size as missing; the rest say once, few, many or name a class of expanded clone.

TRBV9	NA	TRBJ2-2	TRBD2	TGTGCCAGCAGCTCACGACTAGCGACCAACACCGGGGAGCTGTTTTTT	CASSSRLATNTGELFF
TRBV9	NA	TRBJ2-2	NA	TGTGCCAGCAGCGTAAACGCCAGGGGGAACACCGGGGAGCTGTTTTTT	CASSVNARGNTGELFF
TRBV7-9	large	TRBJ2-7	TRBD2	TGTGCCAGCAGCCCGCCTAGCGGATCCTACGAGCAGTACTTC	CASSPPSGSYEQYF
TRBV5-5	NA	TRBJ1-1	NA	TGTGCCAGCAGCTTGGGGGACACCAGGGGCACTGAAGCTTTCTTT	CASSLGDTRGTEAFF
TRBV2	NA	TRBJ2-1	TRBD2	TGTGCCAGCACGGGGACTAGCGGGAGATTAAATGAGCAGTTCTTC	CASTGTSGRLNEQFF
TRBV13	NA	TRBJ2-7	TRBD2	TGTGCCAGCAGCTTACACGGGAGGGCCGGCTACGAGCAGTACTTC	CASSLHGRAGYEQYF
TRBV6-5	NA	TRBJ2-3	TRBD2	TGTGCCAGCAGTTACTCGCGGGAGGGCCTCTCAGATACGCAGTATTTT	CASSYSREGLSDTQYF
TRBV2	NA	TRBJ1-5	NA	TGTGCCAGCAGTGAAATAGGGACGGGGGCTAATCAGCCCCAGCATTTT	CASSEIGTGANQPQHF
TRBV21-1	NA	TRBJ2-1	NA	TGTGCCAGCAGCAAAGGGTCGCAGAGTATGCACAATGAGCAGTTCTTC	CASSKGSQSMHNEQFF
TRBV18	NA	TRBJ1-2	TRBD1	TGTGCCAGCTCGTCGAAGGACAGGGTGAACTATGGCTACACCTTC	CASSSKDRVNYGYTF
TRBV7-8	NA	TRBJ2-7	TRBD2	TGTGCCAGCAGCATTAGCGGGACTTACGAGCAGTACTTC	CASSISGTYEQYF
TRBV11-3	NA	TRBJ2-7	TRBD2	TGTGCCAGCAGCTTAACTAGCGTGATGTGGGGCGAGCAGTACTTC	CASSLTSVMWGEQYF
TRBV7-9	NA	TRBJ2-1	NA	TGTGCCAGCAGCTTAGTGGGCGACGAGCAGTTCTTC	CASSLVGDEQFF
TRBV10-2	NA	TRBJ2-7	NA	TGCGCCAGCAGCCCCAGGAGCTCCTACGAGCAGTACTTC	CASSPRSSYEQYF
TRBV27	NA	TRBJ1-1	TRBD1	TGTGCCAGCAGTGAGGACAGGGTGTTTGGTGAAGCTTTCTTT	CASSEDRVFGEAFF
TRBV2	NA	TRBJ2-1	NA	TGTGCCGGAAGGGGGGGCGCAAGCGGTGAGCAGTTCTTC	CAGRGGASGEQFF
TRBV11-2	few	TRBJ2-7	TRBD1	TGTGCCAGCAGCTTAGGCGGGACAGGGTCCGAGCAGTACTTC	CASSLGGTGSEQYF
TRBV7-9	once	TRBJ2-3	TRBD2	TGTGCCAGCAGCTCCGATGGCGGGAGGGCCCTCACAGATACGCAGTATTTT	CASSSDGGRALTDTQYF
TRBV9	NA	TRBJ2-5	TRBD2	TGTGCCAGCAGCGCCCCGGGACTAGCGGGAGTGGAGACCCAGTACTTC	CASSAPGLAGVETQYF
TRBV28	NA	TRBJ1-5	NA	TGTGCCAGCAGTTCGGGGAGTAGACAGGTAGCTGTTCAGCCCCAGCATTTT	CASSSGSRQVAVQPQHF
TRBV2	NA	TRBJ1-2	NA	TGTGCCAGTACCCGGGCCACCACCCGGGATGGCTACACCTTC	CASTRATTRDGYTF
TRBV28	medium-sized	TRBJ1-1	TRBD1	TGTGCCAGCAGCTCGGGACAGATGAGATTTGAAGCTTTCTTT	CASSSGQMRFEAFF
TRBV25-1	NA	TRBJ2-1	NA	TGTGCCAGCAGTAGAGGGCGGGACGGGTACAATGAGCAGTTCTTC	CASSRGRDGYNEQFF
TRBV10-3	NA	TRBJ2-3	NA	TGTGCCATCAGTGAAAACACAGATACGCAGTATTTT	CAISENTDTQYF
TRBV6-5	once	TRBJ2-7	NA	TGTGCCAGCAGTCCCCCAATGGGGGAGACCTACGAGCAGTACTTC	CASSPPMGETYEQYF
TRBV4-1	NA	TRBJ2-7	TRBD2	TGCGCCAGCACCCCAGCAACTAGCGGGAGCCACGAGCAGTACTTC	CASTPATSGSHEQYF
TRBV9	few	TRBJ2-2	NA	TGTGCCAGCAGACAGGGATACACCGGGGAGCTGTTTTTT	CASRQGYTGELFF
TRBV15	NA	TRBJ2-3	NA	TGTGCCACCAGCAGAGAGTACACAGATACGCAGTATTTT	CATSREYTDTQYF
TRBV28	NA	TRBJ1-1	NA	TGTGCCAGCAGCATTGAACCAAGGGGCACTGAAGCTTTCTTT	CASSIEPRGTEAFF
TRBV19	NA	TRBJ1-1	NA	TGTGCCAGTAGTATCTTAACGGAGCCCGAAGCTTTCTTT	CASSILTEPEAFF
TRBV14	NA	TRBJ2-1	NA	TGTGCCAGCAGCCCAAGGAATTACAATGAGCAGTTCTTC	CASSPRNYNEQFF
TRBV7-8	NA	TRBJ2-5	NA	TGTGCCAGCAGCGAACAGGGAAAGGAGACCCAGTACTTC	CASSEQGKETQYF
TRBV7-7	NA	TRBJ2-7	NA	TGTGCTAGCAGTTGGGAGCTGGACGAGCAGTACTTC	CASSWELDEQYF
TRBV29-1	NA	TRBJ2-7	TRBD2	TGCAGCGTTGAAGGGGGAGGGTCCTACGAGCAGTACTTC	CSVEGGGSYEQYF
TRBV6-5	NA	TRBJ2-2	NA	TGTGCCAGCAGTTACCAGGTCCACACCGGGGAGCTGTTTTTT	CASSYQVHTGELFF
TRBV7-5	once	TRBJ2-7	NA	TGTGTCAGAAGCTTCCGGGACAGCCCCTACGAGCAGTACTTC	CVRSFRDSPYEQYF
TRBV27	NA	TRBJ2-7	NA	TGTGCCAGCAGTTTACGAGGGGTCACCTACGAGCAGTACTTC	CASSLRGVTYEQYF